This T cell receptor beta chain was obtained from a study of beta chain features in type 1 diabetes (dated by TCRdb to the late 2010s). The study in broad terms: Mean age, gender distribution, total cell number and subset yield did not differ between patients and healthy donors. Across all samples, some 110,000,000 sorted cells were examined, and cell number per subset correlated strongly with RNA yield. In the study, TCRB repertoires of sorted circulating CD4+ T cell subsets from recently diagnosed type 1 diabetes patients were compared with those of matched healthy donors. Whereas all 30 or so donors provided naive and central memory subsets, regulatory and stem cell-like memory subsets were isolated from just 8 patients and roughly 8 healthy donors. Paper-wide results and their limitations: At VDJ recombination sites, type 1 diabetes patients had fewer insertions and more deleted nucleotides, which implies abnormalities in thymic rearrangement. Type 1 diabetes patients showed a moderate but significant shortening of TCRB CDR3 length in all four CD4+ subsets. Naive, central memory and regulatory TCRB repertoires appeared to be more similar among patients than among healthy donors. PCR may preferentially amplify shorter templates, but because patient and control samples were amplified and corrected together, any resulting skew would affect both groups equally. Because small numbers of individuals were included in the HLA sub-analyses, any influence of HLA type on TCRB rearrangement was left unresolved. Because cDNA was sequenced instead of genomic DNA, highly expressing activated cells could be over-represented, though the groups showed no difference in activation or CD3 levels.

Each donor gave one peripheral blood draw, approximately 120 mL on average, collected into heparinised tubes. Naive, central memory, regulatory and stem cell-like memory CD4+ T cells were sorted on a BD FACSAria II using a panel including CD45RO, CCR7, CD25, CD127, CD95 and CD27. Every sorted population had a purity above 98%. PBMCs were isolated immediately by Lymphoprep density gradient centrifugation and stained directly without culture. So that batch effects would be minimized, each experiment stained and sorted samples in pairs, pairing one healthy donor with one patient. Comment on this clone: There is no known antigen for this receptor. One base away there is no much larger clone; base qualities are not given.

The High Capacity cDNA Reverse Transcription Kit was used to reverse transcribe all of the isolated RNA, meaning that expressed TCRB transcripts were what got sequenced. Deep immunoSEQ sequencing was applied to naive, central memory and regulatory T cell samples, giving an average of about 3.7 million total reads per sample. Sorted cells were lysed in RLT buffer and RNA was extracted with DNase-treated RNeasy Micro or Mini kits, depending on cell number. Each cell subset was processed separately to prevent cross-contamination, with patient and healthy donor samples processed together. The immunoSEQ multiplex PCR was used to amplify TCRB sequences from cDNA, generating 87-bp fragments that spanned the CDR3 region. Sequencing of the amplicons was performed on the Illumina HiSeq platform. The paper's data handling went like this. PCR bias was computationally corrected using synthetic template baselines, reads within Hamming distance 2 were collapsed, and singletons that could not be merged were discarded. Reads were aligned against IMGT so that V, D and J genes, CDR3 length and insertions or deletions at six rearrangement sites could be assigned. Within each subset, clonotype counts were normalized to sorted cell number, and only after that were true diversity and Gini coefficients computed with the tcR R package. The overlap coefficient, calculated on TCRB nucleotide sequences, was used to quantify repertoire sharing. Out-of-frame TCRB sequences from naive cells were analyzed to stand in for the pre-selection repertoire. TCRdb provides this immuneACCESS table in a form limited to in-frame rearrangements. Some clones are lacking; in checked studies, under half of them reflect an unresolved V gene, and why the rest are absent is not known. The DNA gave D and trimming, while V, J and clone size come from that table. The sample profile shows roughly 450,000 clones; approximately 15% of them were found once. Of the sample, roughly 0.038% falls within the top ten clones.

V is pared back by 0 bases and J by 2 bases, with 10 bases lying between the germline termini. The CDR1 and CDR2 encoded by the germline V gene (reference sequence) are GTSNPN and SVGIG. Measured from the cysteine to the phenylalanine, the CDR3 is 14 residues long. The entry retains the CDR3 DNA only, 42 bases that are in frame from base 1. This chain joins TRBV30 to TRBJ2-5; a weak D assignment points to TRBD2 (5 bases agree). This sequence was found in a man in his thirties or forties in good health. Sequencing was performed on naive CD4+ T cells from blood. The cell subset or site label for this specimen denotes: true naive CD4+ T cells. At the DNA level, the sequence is TGTGCCTGGAGTGTACGGGCGGGTCAAGAGACCCAGTACTTC. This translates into CAWSVRAGQETQYF.